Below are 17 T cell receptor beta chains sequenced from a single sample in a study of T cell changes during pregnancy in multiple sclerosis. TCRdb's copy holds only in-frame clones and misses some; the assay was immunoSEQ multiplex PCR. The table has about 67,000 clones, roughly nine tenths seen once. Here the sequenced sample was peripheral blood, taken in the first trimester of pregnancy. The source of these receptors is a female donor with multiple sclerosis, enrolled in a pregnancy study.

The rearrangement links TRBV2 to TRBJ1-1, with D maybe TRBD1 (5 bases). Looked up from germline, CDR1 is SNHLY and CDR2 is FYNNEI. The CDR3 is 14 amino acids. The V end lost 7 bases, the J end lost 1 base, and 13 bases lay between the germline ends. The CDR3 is CASIAGPRNTEAFF. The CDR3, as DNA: TGTGCCAGCATAGCGGGACCGAGGAACACTGAAGCTTTCTTT.

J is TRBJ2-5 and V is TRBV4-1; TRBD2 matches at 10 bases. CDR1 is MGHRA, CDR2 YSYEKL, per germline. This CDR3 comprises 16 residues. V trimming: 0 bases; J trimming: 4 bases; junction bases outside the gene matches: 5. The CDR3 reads CASSQEPAGGLETQYF. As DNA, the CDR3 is TGCGCCAGCAGCCAAGAACCAGCGGGGGGGCTAGAGACCCAGTACTTC.

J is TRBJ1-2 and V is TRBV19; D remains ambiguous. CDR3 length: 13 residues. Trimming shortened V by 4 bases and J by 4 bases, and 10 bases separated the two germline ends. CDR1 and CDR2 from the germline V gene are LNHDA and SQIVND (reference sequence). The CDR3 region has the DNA TGTGCCAGTAGTAGTCTCCAGGTCTATGGCTACACCTTC. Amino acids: CASSSLQVYGYTF.

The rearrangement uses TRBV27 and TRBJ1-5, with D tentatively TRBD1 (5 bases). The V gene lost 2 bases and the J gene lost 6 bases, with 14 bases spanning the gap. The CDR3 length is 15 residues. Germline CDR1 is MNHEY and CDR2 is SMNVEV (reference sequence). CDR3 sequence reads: CASSLISGISQPQHF. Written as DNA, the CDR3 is TGTGCCAGCAGTTTAATCTCAGGGATCAGTCAGCCCCAGCATTTT.

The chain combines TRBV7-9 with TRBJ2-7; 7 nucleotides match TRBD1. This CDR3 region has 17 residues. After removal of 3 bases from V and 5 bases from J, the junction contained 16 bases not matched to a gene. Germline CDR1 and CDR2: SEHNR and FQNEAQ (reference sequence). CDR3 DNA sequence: TGTGCCAGCAGCTTGGGGCCGGGACAGACTCCCATGCACGAGCAGTACTTC. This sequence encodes CASSLGPGQTPMHEQYF.

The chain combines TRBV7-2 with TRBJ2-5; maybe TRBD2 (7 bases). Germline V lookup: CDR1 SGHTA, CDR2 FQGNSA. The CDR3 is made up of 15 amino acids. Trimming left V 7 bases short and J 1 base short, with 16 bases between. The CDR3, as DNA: TGTGCCAGCAACAATCGGGGGGCCCTCCAAGAGACCCAGTACTTC. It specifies CASNNRGALQETQYF.

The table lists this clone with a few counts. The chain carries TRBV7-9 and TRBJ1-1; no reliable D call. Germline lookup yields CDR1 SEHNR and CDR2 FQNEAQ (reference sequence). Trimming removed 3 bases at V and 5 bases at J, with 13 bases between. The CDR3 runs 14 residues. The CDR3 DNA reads TGTGCCAGCAGCTTGTGGGGAGCGAGAACTGAAGCTTTCTTT. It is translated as CASSLWGARTEAFF.

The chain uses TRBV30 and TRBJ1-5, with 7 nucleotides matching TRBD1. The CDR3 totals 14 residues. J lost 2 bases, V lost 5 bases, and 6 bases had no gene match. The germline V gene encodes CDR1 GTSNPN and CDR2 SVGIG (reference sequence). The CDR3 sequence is CAWSEGAGNQPQHF. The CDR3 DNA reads TGTGCCTGGTCGGAGGGGGCCGGCAATCAGCCCCAGCATTTT. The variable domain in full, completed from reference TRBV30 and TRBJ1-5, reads SQTIHQWPATLVQPVGSPLSLECTVEGTSNPNLYWYRQAAGRGLQLLFYSVGIGQISSEVPQNLSASRPQDRQFILSSKKLLLSDSGFYLCAWSEGAGNQPQHFGDGTRLSIL.

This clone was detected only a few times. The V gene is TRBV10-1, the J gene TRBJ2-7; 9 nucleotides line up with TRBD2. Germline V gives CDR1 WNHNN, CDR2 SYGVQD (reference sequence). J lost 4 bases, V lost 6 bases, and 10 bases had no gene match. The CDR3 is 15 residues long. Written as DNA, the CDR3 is TGCGCCAGCAGGGGTGATAGCGGGAGAAGGTACGAGCAGTACTTC. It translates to CASRGDSGRRYEQYF.

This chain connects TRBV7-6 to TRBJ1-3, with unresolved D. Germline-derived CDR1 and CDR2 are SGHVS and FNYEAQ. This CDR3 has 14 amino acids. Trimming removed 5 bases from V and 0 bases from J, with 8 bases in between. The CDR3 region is CASSPEVSGNTIYF. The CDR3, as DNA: TGTGCCAGCAGCCCGGAGGTCTCTGGAAACACCATATATTTT.

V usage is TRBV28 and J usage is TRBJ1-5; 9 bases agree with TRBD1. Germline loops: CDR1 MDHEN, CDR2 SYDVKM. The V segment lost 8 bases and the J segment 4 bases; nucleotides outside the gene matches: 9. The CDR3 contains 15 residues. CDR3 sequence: CASGDDRGTNQPQHF. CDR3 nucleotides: TGTGCCAGCGGGGATGACAGGGGGACTAATCAGCCCCAGCATTTT.

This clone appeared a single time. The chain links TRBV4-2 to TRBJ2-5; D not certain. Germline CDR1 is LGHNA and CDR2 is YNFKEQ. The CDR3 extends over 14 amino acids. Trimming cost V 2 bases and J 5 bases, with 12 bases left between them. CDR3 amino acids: CASSQSLDGETQYF. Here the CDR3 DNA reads TGTGCCAGCAGCCAATCCCTCGACGGGGAGACCCAGTACTTC.

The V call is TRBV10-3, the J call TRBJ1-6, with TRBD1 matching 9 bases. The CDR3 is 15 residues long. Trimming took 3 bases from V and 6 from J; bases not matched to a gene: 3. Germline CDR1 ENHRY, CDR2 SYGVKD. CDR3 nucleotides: TGTGCCATCAGTGAACAGGGGGCAGGTAATTCACCCCTCCACTTT. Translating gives CAISEQGAGNSPLHF.

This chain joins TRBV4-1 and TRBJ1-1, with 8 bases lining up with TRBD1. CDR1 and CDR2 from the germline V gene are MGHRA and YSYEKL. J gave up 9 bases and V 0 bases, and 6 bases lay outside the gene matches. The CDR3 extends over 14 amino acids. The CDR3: CASSQDRGTGKAFF. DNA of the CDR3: TGCGCCAGCAGCCAAGATCGTGGGACAGGCAAAGCTTTCTTT.

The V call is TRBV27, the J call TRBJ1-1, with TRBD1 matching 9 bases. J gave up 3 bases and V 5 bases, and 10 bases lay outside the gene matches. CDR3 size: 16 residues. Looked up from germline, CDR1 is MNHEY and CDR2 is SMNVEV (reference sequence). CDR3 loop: CASSPDRGRSYTEAFF. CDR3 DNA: TGTGCCAGCAGTCCGGACAGGGGACGGTCCTACACTGAAGCTTTCTTT.

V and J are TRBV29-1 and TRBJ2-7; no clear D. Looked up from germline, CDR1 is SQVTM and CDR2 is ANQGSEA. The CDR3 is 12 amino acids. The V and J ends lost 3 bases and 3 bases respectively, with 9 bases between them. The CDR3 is CSVETADYEQYF. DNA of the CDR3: TGCAGCGTTGAGACGGCGGACTACGAGCAGTACTTC.

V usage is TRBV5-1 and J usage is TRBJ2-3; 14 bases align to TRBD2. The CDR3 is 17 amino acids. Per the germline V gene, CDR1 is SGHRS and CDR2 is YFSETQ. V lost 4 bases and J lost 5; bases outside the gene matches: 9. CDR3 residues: CASSPGTSGSTLDTQYF. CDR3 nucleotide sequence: TGCGCCAGCAGCCCGGGGACTAGCGGGAGCACGTTAGATACGCAGTATTTT.